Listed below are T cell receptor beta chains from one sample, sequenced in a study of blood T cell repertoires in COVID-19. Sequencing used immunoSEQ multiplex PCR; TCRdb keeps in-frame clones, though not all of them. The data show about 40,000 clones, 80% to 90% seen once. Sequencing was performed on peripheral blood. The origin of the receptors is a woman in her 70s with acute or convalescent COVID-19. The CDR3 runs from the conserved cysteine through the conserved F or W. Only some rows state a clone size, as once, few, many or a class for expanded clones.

CDR3 protein: CSVPGGGTSTEAFF
clone size: -
V gene: TRBV29-1

CDR3 protein: CASSPLQSRTEAFF
clone size: -
V gene: TRBV14

CDR3 protein: CASITPGQLYTF
clone size: -
V gene: TRBV28

CDR3 protein: CASSLRPGTGDSGNTIYF
clone size: -
V gene: TRBV5-1

CDR3 protein: CASSPDRDYNEQFF
clone size: -
V gene: TRBV6-5

CDR3 protein: CASSLRGGSEAFF
clone size: once
V gene: TRBV28

CDR3 protein: CASSQARTFWETQYF
clone size: -
V gene: TRBV14

CDR3 protein: CASSETLQVNTEAFF
clone size: -
V gene: TRBV6-1

CDR3 protein: CASSVGGGRAVKELFF
clone size: -
V gene: TRBV9

CDR3 protein: CASSIDLGRETQYF
clone size: -
V gene: TRBV19

CDR3 protein: CASSWTGTNEKLFF
clone size: -
V gene: TRBV28

CDR3 protein: CASSPSGSRYNEQFF
clone size: -
V gene: TRBV4-2

CDR3 protein: CASSYSAPLDEQFF
clone size: once
V gene: TRBV6-2/TRBV6-3

CDR3 protein: CASSQESASGTSTGELFF
clone size: -
V gene: TRBV4-2

CDR3 protein: CASSQAVVAGGTDTQYF
clone size: -
V gene: TRBV4-2

CDR3 protein: CASSSGGKNTGELFF
clone size: -
V gene: TRBV6-2/TRBV6-3

CDR3 protein: CASSLDRGSSPLHF
clone size: -
V gene: TRBV5-1

CDR3 protein: CASSRGGVETQYF
clone size: -
V gene: TRBV5-6

CDR3 protein: CASSAWGGPNTGELFF
clone size: few
V gene: TRBV9

CDR3 protein: CSARDLRTQYF
clone size: once
V gene: TRBV20-1

CDR3 protein: CASSETSGDNEQFF
clone size: -
V gene: TRBV2

CDR3 protein: CASSSGQGVRETQYF
clone size: few
V gene: TRBV18

CDR3 protein: CASSPSSPAGEQFF
clone size: -
V gene: TRBV18

CDR3 protein: CASSLSGIYGYTF
clone size: once
V gene: TRBV7-2

CDR3 protein: CASSQEQGINTEAFF
clone size: -
V gene: TRBV18

CDR3 protein: CASSNPGVETQYF
clone size: -
V gene: TRBV6-2/TRBV6-3

CDR3 protein: CASRSFGANVLTF
clone size: -
V gene: TRBV10-2

CDR3 protein: CASSPNPGQELETQYF
clone size: -
V gene: TRBV13

CDR3 protein: CASSLGVSGGYNEQFF
clone size: -
V gene: TRBV11-2

CDR3 protein: CASSSGLVVDTQYF
clone size: -
V gene: TRBV19

CDR3 protein: CAISLQPVGDQPQHF
clone size: -
V gene: TRBV10-3

CDR3 protein: CASQGENTGELFF
clone size: few
V gene: TRBV19

CDR3 protein: CASGIDRNTEAFF
clone size: -
V gene: TRBV6-5

CDR3 protein: CATSRDQGNYNEQFF
clone size: -
V gene: TRBV15

CDR3 protein: CASSYQSNEQFF
clone size: -
V gene: TRBV6-6

CDR3 protein: CASSLYRGRDEKLFF
clone size: -
V gene: TRBV7-2

CDR3 protein: CASNPRGVGDGYTF
clone size: -
V gene: TRBV2

CDR3 protein: CATSRGTGAHTEAFF
clone size: -
V gene: TRBV15

CDR3 protein: CASSFTAGNTEAFF
clone size: -
V gene: TRBV5-1

CDR3 protein: CASTGTTKETQYF
clone size: once
V gene: TRBV12-3/TRBV12-4

CDR3 protein: CASSLPANTIYF
clone size: -
V gene: TRBV6-5

CDR3 protein: CASIQGLEADTQYF
clone size: -
V gene: TRBV10-3

CDR3 protein: CASSPNRDEQFF
clone size: -
V gene: TRBV11-2

CDR3 protein: CASSLGASGMYEQFF
clone size: once
V gene: TRBV5-1

CDR3 protein: CASSQRGSYNEQFF
clone size: -
V gene: TRBV6-6

CDR3 protein: CASSLTTEAFF
clone size: -
V gene: TRBV5-6

CDR3 protein: CASSPLDEAETQYF
clone size: -
V gene: TRBV18

CDR3 protein: CASSSSGEGKGPQHF
clone size: -
V gene: TRBV6-7

CDR3 protein: CASSYGRAGEGSEQFF
clone size: -
V gene: TRBV6-2/TRBV6-3

CDR3 protein: CASSMDRFSGANVLTF
clone size: -
V gene: TRBV5-4

CDR3 protein: CASYQAGQPYSGANVLTF
clone size: -
V gene: TRBV3-1/TRBV3-2

CDR3 protein: CAWSASDRVSYQPQRF
clone size: once
V gene: TRBV30

CDR3 protein: CASSQAVTTNEKLFF
clone size: -
V gene: TRBV4-3

CDR3 protein: CASSATGQVMVPGNTIYF
clone size: -
V gene: TRBV9